This passage covers 17 T cell receptor beta chains from one sample sequenced in a study of CD8 T cells in ankylosing spondylitis. Notes on the study in general: Ankylosing spondylitis blood appeared to carry a characteristic TCR beta motif of roughly 8 highly homologous variants.

TCRdb fed the 5' RACE reads into MiXCR, producing one record per CDR3 protein. In the table there are roughly 370,000 distinct CDR3 sequences, around 22% of which are singletons. Their antigens remain unidentified. Material for sequencing was blood, either unsorted or a sorted T cell fraction (not recorded which). The receptor source for this set is a male donor with ankylosing spondylitis.

At least ten counts were recorded for this clonotype. The rearrangement joins TRBV7-9 to TRBJ2-6; no firm D call. The V gene lost 1 base and the J gene lost 3 bases, with 7 bases spanning the gap. Germline CDR1 reads SEHNR; CDR2 reads FQNEAQ (reference sequence). The CDR3 loop spans 15 amino acids. The chain's CDR3 is CASSLGSFGANVLTF. The CDR3 DNA follows: TGTGCCAGCAGCTTAGGGTCATTTGGGGCCAACGTCCTGACTTTC. Variable domain in full (rest from reference TRBV7-9 and TRBJ2-6): DTGVSQNPRHKITKRGQNVTFRCDPISEHNRLYWYRQTLGQGPEFLTYFQNEAQLEKSRLLSDRFSAERPKGSFSTLEIQRTEQGDSAMYLCASSLGSFGANVLTFGAGSRLTVL.

In its sample, this clonotype was seen many times. The rearrangement joins TRBV7-9 to TRBJ2-3; D is undetermined. The CDR3 totals 15 residues. Germline-derived CDR1 and CDR2 are SEHNR and FQNEAQ (reference sequence). V lost 5 bases and J 0 bases, leaving 12 bases between the germline ends. CDR3 protein: CASSPRLGSTDTQYF. Here the CDR3 DNA reads TGTGCCAGCAGCCCTCGTCTCGGTAGCACAGATACGCAGTATTTT.

Only a few counts were recorded for this clonotype. The CDR3 bases are TGTGCCAGCAGTAAACAGGGGGCCGGTGAGCAGTTCTTC. Amino acids: CASSKQGAGEQFF. V and J are TRBV6-6 and TRBJ2-1, with 9 bases matching TRBD1. This CDR3 comprises 13 residues. Germline CDR1 MNHNY, CDR2 SVGAGI (reference sequence). The ends lost 5 bases at V and 9 bases at J; junction bases unmatched: 5.

The chain has TRBV6-5 and TRBJ2-7, with D possibly being TRBD1 or TRBD2 (5 bases each). The V gene lost 7 bases and the J gene lost 5 bases, with 9 bases spanning the gap. Per the germline V gene, CDR1 is MNHEY and CDR2 is SVGAGI. The CDR3 has 11 amino acids. CDR3 sequence (DNA): TGTGCCAGCACCGGGACGGACGAGCAGTACTTC. Amino acids: CASTGTDEQYF.

The chain uses TRBV15 and TRBJ2-1; D ambiguous. Trimming removed 1 base from V and 6 bases from J, with 7 bases in between. This CDR3 has 13 residues. The germline gives CDR1 LNHNV, CDR2 YYDKDF (reference sequence). In DNA form, the CDR3 reads TGTGCCACCAGCAGAGGCAGACTCAATGAGCAGTTCTTC. Its translation is CATSRGRLNEQFF.

This chain connects TRBV7-8 to TRBJ1-2, with 8 bases that match TRBD1. Trimming took 5 bases from V and 7 from J; bases not matched to a gene: 12. The V gene's germline CDR1 is SGHVS and CDR2 FQNEAQ. This CDR3 spans 15 amino acids. CDR3 sequence reads: CASSLMTGVSSGYTF. DNA for the CDR3: TGTGCCAGCAGCCTCATGACAGGGGTTTCGAGTGGCTACACCTTC.

A few counts support this clonotype. The chain has TRBV5-1 and TRBJ1-4; 8 nucleotides match TRBD1. There are 15 residues in the CDR3. From germline, CDR1 is SGHRS and CDR2 YFSETQ. J lost 6 bases, V lost 0 bases, and 4 bases had no gene match. CDR3 in amino acids: CASSLVPTGDEKLFF. CDR3 nucleotides: TGCGCCAGCAGCTTGGTTCCGACAGGGGATGAAAAACTGTTTTTT.

This clonotype was seen once. This chain links TRBV5-1 with TRBJ1-4; tentatively, D is TRBD1 (6 bases). CDR1 and CDR2 from the germline V gene are SGHRS and YFSETQ. The CDR3 covers 15 residues. V was shortened by 4 bases and J by 0 bases, with 10 bases between the two germline ends. CDR3 in amino acids: CASSGQTSTNEKLFF. The CDR3 coding sequence is TGCGCCAGCAGCGGACAGACTTCAACTAATGAAAAACTGTTTTTT.

This chain uses TRBV28 with TRBJ2-5; 11 bases map to TRBD2. Germline assignment: CDR1 MDHEN and CDR2 SYDVKM. The CDR3 runs to 16 residues. Trimming at V came to 5 bases and at J to 10 bases, leaving 15 bases not matched to a gene. The CDR3, as DNA: TGTGCCAGCAGTCTAACCGCGACTAGCGGGACCTGGGACCAGTACTTC. Translated: CASSLTATSGTWDQYF.

This chain joins TRBV2 and TRBJ2-6; no clear D. Trimming stripped 7 bases from V and 0 bases from J, with 10 bases between. Per germline, CDR1 SNHLY and CDR2 FYNNEI. The CDR3 covers 15 residues. In DNA form, the CDR3 reads TGTGCCAGCACCGAGTTCGTCTCTGGGGCCAACGTCCTGACTTTC. Encoded protein: CASTEFVSGANVLTF.

This clonotype was recorded a few times. The rearrangement joins TRBV27 to TRBJ1-3; maybe TRBD1 (5 bases). Trimming took off 3 bases at V and 2 bases at J, with 5 bases between the two ends. Germline V lookup: CDR1 MNHEY, CDR2 SMNVEV (reference sequence). This CDR3 contains 13 residues. CDR3 sequence (DNA): TGTGCCAGCAGTTTGACAGCTGGAAACACCATATATTTT. Amino acids: CASSLTAGNTIYF.

In DNA, the CDR3 is TGTGCCAGCAGTCCCGGAGGTAGAGTCTCCTACAATGAGCAGTTCTTC. The encoded protein is CASSPGGRVSYNEQFF. The V and J genes are TRBV28 and TRBJ2-1, with a tentative D call TRBD2 (5 bases). The CDR3 is 16 residues long. Germline loops: CDR1 MDHEN, CDR2 SYDVKM. V lost 5 bases, J lost 0 bases, and 14 bases lay in between.

The V and J genes are TRBV20-1 and TRBJ2-3; 11 bases map to TRBD1. CDR1 is DFQATT and CDR2 is SNEGSKA in the germline V gene (reference sequence). J was trimmed by 3 bases and V by 1 base; bases with no gene match: 3. The CDR3 loop spans 15 amino acids. CDR3 loop: CSARVDRGLTDTQYF. Here the CDR3 DNA reads TGCAGTGCTAGAGTGGACAGGGGGCTGACAGATACGCAGTATTTT.

The table lists this clonotype with many counts. This sequence joins TRBV12-3 or TRBV12-4 and TRBJ2-3; 8 bases align to TRBD2. The CDR3 totals 14 residues. After removal of 6 bases from V and 0 bases from J, the junction contained 2 bases not matched to a gene. CDR3 DNA: TGTGCCAGCAGCCGACTAGCGAGCACAGATACGCAGTATTTT. Translated, it gives CASSRLASTDTQYF.

The chain is built from TRBV7-6 and TRBJ2-5, with 10 bases identical to TRBD1. CDR3 size: 14 residues. The junction had 6 bases not matched to a gene; V was cut back by 6 bases and J by 5 bases. Germline CDR1 is SGHVS and CDR2 is FNYEAQ. The CDR3, as DNA: TGTGCCAGCAGACACCCGGGACAGGGGGAGACCCAGTACTTC. Encoded protein: CASRHPGQGETQYF. Full variable domain (missing parts from reference TRBV7-6 and TRBJ2-5): GAGVSQSPRYKVTKRGQDVALRCDPISGHVSLYWYRQALGQGPEFLTYFNYEAQQDKSGLPNDRFSAERPEGSISTLTIQRTEQRDSAMYRCASRHPGQGETQYFGPGTRLLVL.

Points on this clonotype: At one end, the junction sequence differs from germline, possibly due to a read error. J is TRBJ1-1 and V is TRBV7-9; possible D gene TRBD1, 6 bases. Germline V gene lookup returns CDR1 SEHNR and CDR2 FQNEAQ (reference sequence). This CDR3 region has 15 residues. The DNA for the CDR3 is TGTGCCAGCAGCTTAGTTGAGGGGGTGAAGACTGAAGCTTTCTTT. Its protein product is CASSLVEGVKTEAFF.

The V gene is TRBV10-2, the J gene TRBJ2-4; TRBD2 matches 12 bases. There are 18 residues in the CDR3. Per germline, CDR1 WSHSY and CDR2 SAAADI. V dropped 6 bases and J dropped 7; count of bases not matched to a gene: 16. The CDR3 DNA is TGCGCCAGCAGAGAGACGGGTCTAGCGGGAGGGCCGTGGAACATTCAGTACTTC. This gives the protein CASRETGLAGGPWNIQYF.